The 27 T cell receptor beta chains presented below share a single source sample, sequenced in a study of early T cells in non-severe SARS-CoV-2 infection. Via MiXCR, TCRdb re-called the 5' RACE reads, giving one row per CDR3 protein. The profile covers roughly 60,000 distinct CDR3 sequences, with roughly 7.7% appearing a single time and about 3.2% taken by the ten largest. Sample: whole blood. The source is an adult who was a healthcare worker with PCR-confirmed SARS-CoV-2 infection or an uninfected control (not recorded which).

This clonotype was detected many times. The J gene is TRBJ2-5, the V gene TRBV29-1; TRBD1 is a possible D gene (5 bases). The CDR3 contains 13 residues. Germline-derived CDR1 and CDR2 are SQVTM and ANQGSEA. Trimming took off 1 base at V and 7 bases at J, with 13 bases between the two ends. The CDR3: CSVEGQGGGTQYF. The CDR3 region has the DNA TGCAGCGTTGAAGGCCAGGGTGGCGGGACCCAGTACTTC.

Remarks on this clonotype: A junction boundary mismatches the germline segment, possibly from a read error. V and J are TRBV6-6 and TRBJ2-5, with 8 bases that match TRBD2. The germline gives CDR1 MNHNY, CDR2 SVGAGI (reference sequence). The CDR3 covers 14 residues. CDR3 sequence reads: CVSRIPGGQETQYF. CDR3 sequence (DNA): TGTGTCAGCAGGATTCCGGGAGGGCAAGAGACCCAGTACTTC.

V usage is TRBV6-1 and J usage is TRBJ1-1; TRBD1 agrees at 8 bases. The CDR3 is made up of 14 amino acids. The germline CDR1 and CDR2 sequences are MNHNS and SASEGT. V shed 7 bases and J 5 bases; nucleotides not matched to a gene: 9. The CDR3 DNA is TGTGCCAGCACCCTAAGGACAGGGATAACTGAAGCTTTCTTT. This codes for CASTLRTGITEAFF.

Only a few counts were recorded for this clonotype. The V call is TRBV7-9, the J call TRBJ2-1, with 11 bases identical to TRBD1. CDR1 is SEHNR and CDR2 is FQNEAQ in the germline V gene (reference sequence). J lost 2 bases, V lost 5 bases, and 8 bases had no gene match. The CDR3 extends over 17 amino acids. The CDR3 sequence is CASSIGQGAGTYNEQFF. The CDR3 DNA reads as TGTGCCAGCAGCATCGGACAGGGGGCAGGAACCTACAATGAGCAGTTCTTC.

In this sample, this clonotype turned up a few times. The CDR3 nucleotides read TGTGCCAGCTCACCAGTCCCGGGACAGGGGGGGGAGCAGTTCTTC. This codes for CASSPVPGQGGEQFF. V is TRBV18 and J is TRBJ2-1, with 11 bases fitting TRBD1. The V gene end was trimmed by 2 bases and the J gene end by 10 bases; junction bases not matched to a gene: 7. This CDR3 contains 15 residues. Germline CDR1 KGHSH, CDR2 LQKENI. Full variable domain (missing parts from reference TRBV18 and TRBJ2-1): NAGVMQNPRHLVRRRGQEARLRCSPMKGHSHVYWYRQLPEEGLKFMVYLQKENIIDESGMPKERFSAEFPKEGPSILRIQQVVRGDSAAYFCASSPVPGQGGEQFFGPGTRLTVL.

This clonotype has just a few counts. The rearrangement uses TRBV20-1 and TRBJ2-7, with 7 bases identical to TRBD1. The J segment lost 5 bases and the V segment lost 5 bases, leaving 3 bases of the junction unmatched. The germline CDR1 and CDR2 sequences are DFQATT and SNEGSKA (reference sequence). This CDR3 region has 11 residues. The DNA for the CDR3 is TGCAGTGCTGCCGACAGGGACGAGCAGTACTTC. This gives the protein CSAADRDEQYF.

J is TRBJ2-5 and V is TRBV21-1; the D call TRBD1 from the table was never checked on the DNA. TRBV21-1 is a listed pseudogene. The CDR3 is 17 residues long. DNA of the CDR3: TGTGCCAGCAGCAAAATCCCGCGTGACAGGGACAAAGAGACCCAGTACTTC. Translation gives CASSKIPRDRDKETQYF.

This clonotype has ten or more counts. This chain connects TRBV5-1 to TRBJ1-1; a possible D gene is TRBD1 (5 bases). Germline V gene lookup returns CDR1 SGHRS and CDR2 YFSETQ. The CDR3 extends over 13 amino acids. V shed 4 bases and J shed 1 base, with 8 bases lying between them. CDR3 protein: CASSTTGNTEAFF. CDR3 nucleotide sequence: TGCGCCAGCAGCACAACAGGGAACACTGAAGCTTTCTTT.

Only a few counts were recorded for this clonotype. The V call is TRBV10-2, the J call TRBJ2-1; 12 bases fit TRBD2. Per the germline V gene, CDR1 is WSHSY and CDR2 is SAAADI. V lost 8 bases, J lost 8 bases, and 13 bases stayed unmatched. The CDR3 is made up of 16 amino acids. CDR3 DNA sequence: TGCGCCAGCTCCGGGACCCTAGCGGGAGGGCCTGATGAGCAGTTCTTC. Its translation: CASSGTLAGGPDEQFF.

This clonotype was detected only a few times. The chain has TRBV13 and TRBJ2-5; TRBD2 matches at 8 bases. After removal of 1 base from V and 2 bases from J, the junction contained 6 bases not matched to a gene. Looked up from germline, CDR1 is PRHDT and CDR2 is FYEKMQ (reference sequence). The CDR3 is 16 residues long. CDR3 amino acids: CASSLEASGFQETQYF. CDR3 nucleotide sequence: TGTGCCAGCAGCTTAGAGGCTAGCGGGTTTCAAGAGACCCAGTACTTC.

The table lists this clonotype with a few counts. This chain links TRBV11-2 with TRBJ2-7; D gene unclear. Trimming pared 5 bases from V and 2 bases from J, leaving 10 bases between. Germline V gene data show CDR1 as SGHAT and CDR2 as FQNNGV. The CDR3 loop spans 13 amino acids. CDR3 nucleotide sequence: TGTGCCAGCAGCCCCGCTGGGACCTACGAGCAGTACTTC. Translation: CASSPAGTYEQYF.

This clonotype was seen only a few times. The chain joins TRBV5-1 to TRBJ2-3; the D gene is possibly TRBD2 (6 bases). The length of the CDR3 is 13 residues. V was shortened by 4 bases and J by 4 bases, with 10 bases between the two germline ends. Germline V gives CDR1 SGHRS, CDR2 YFSETQ. CDR3 sequence: CASSGGTPDTQYF. CDR3 sequence (DNA): TGCGCCAGCAGCGGAGGGACGCCAGATACGCAGTATTTT. Full variable domain (rest looked up from reference TRBV5-1 and TRBJ2-3): KAGVTQTPRYLIKTRGQQVTLSCSPISGHRSVSWYQQTPGQGLQFLFEYFSETQRNKGNFPGRFSGRQFSNSRSEMNVSTLELGDSALYLCASSGGTPDTQYFGPGTRLTVL.

V gene TRBV7-2 combines with J gene TRBJ2-7, with 7 bases lining up with TRBD2. This CDR3 comprises 14 residues. Germline CDR1 SGHTA, CDR2 FQGNSA. Germline trimming cut 4 bases from V and 1 base from J; bases unmatched to any gene: 4. Here the CDR3 reads CASSSLAESYEQYF. As DNA, the CDR3 is TGTGCCAGCAGCTCCCTAGCGGAGTCCTACGAGCAGTACTTC.

This clonotype turned up a few times. The chain recombines TRBV20-1 with TRBJ1-5, with 7 bases identical to TRBD1. Per the germline V gene, CDR1 is DFQATT and CDR2 is SNEGSKA (reference sequence). V lost 6 bases and J lost 2; bases outside the gene matches: 19. CDR3 length: 18 amino acids. CDR3 sequence (DNA): TGCAGTGCGCAGTATCAACTCCCAGGGGGTGTGGGCAATCAGCCCCAGCATTTT. Its translation: CSAQYQLPGGVGNQPQHF.

Regarding this clonotype: Just one base apart from a much larger clone, this may be a read error. V usage is TRBV24-1 and J usage is TRBJ1-2, with 7 bases that match TRBD1. The germline gives CDR1 KGHDR, CDR2 SFDVKD. The junction had 5 bases not matched to a gene; V was cut back by 9 bases and J by 8 bases. The CDR3 length is 11 residues. The CDR3 here is CATGQVGGYTF. CDR3 DNA sequence: TGTGCCACCGGACAGGTGGGAGGCTACACCTTC.

This clonotype was seen many times. J is TRBJ1-2 and V is TRBV6-5; TRBD1 might be the D (5 bases). Germline V CDR1 and CDR2: MNHEY, SVGAGI. The V end was cut by 0 bases, the J end by 4 bases, with 12 bases between. The CDR3 loop spans 15 amino acids. CDR3: CASSYSTGPLYGYTF. In DNA form, the CDR3 reads TGTGCCAGCAGTTACTCTACAGGCCCCCTCTATGGCTACACCTTC.

This clonotype has at least ten counts. The gene calls are TRBV5-1 and TRBJ2-6; the D is unclear. The CDR3 is 17 amino acids. V lost 0 bases, J lost 3 bases, and 13 bases lay in between. The germline V gene encodes CDR1 SGHRS and CDR2 YFSETQ. The CDR3 region is CASSLDNLRGGANVLTF. The DNA of the CDR3 is TGCGCCAGCAGCTTGGATAACCTCCGTGGTGGGGCCAACGTCCTGACTTTC.

The chain has TRBV5-4 and TRBJ2-1; 11 positions match TRBD2. V gave up 4 bases and J gave up 4 bases; unmatched junction bases: 4. CDR1 SGHNT and CDR2 YYREEE come from the germline V gene (reference sequence). The CDR3 has 15 amino acids. CDR3: CASSPTSGGYNEQFF. CDR3 DNA sequence: TGTGCCAGCAGCCCTACTAGCGGGGGTTACAATGAGCAGTTCTTC.

This clonotype has a count of ten or more. The rearrangement uses TRBV28 and TRBJ2-3; perhaps TRBD2 as D (6 bases). Trimming pared 6 bases from V and 2 bases from J, leaving 9 bases between. Looked up from germline, CDR1 is MDHEN and CDR2 is SYDVKM. The CDR3 is 13 amino acids. For the CDR3, the DNA is TGTGCCAGCAGGGGGGACTTCACAGATACGCAGTATTTT. Protein product: CASRGDFTDTQYF.

At least ten counts were recorded for this clonotype. V and J are TRBV7-9 and TRBJ1-1; D possibly corresponds to TRBD1 (5 bases). V lost 5 bases and J 9 bases, leaving 13 bases between the germline ends. This CDR3 region has 12 residues. Per the germline V gene, CDR1 is SEHNR and CDR2 is FQNEAQ (reference sequence). The CDR3 nucleotides read TGTGCCAGCAGCGGGCAGGGTGGGAAAGCTTTCTTT. This codes for CASSGQGGKAFF.

J is TRBJ2-5 and V is TRBV7-3; 13 positions match TRBD2. From germline, CDR1 is SGHTA and CDR2 FQGTGA. The junction had 4 bases not matched to a gene; V was cut back by 5 bases and J by 4 bases. This CDR3 is 15 amino acids long. In DNA, the CDR3 is TGTGCCAGCAGCCTGGGACTAGCGGGATCAGAGACCCAGTACTTC. This encodes CASSLGLAGSETQYF.

This clonotype was seen at least ten times. The genes are TRBV29-1 and TRBJ1-2; 7 nucleotides match TRBD1. The CDR3 loop spans 13 amino acids. V trimming: 5 bases; J trimming: 2 bases; junction bases outside the gene matches: 5. Per germline, CDR1 SQVTM and CDR2 ANQGSEA. The CDR3 sequence: CSVRTGVNYGYTF. The CDR3 DNA reads TGCAGCGTTCGAACAGGGGTAAACTATGGCTACACCTTC.

The V gene is TRBV20-1, the J gene TRBJ2-4; no definite D call. Trimming left V 1 base short and J 6 bases short, with 19 bases between. CDR1 is DFQATT, CDR2 SNEGSKA, per germline (reference sequence). This CDR3 spans 16 amino acids. This CDR3 reads CSARVAGAVRTNIQYF. CDR3 nucleotide sequence: TGCAGTGCTAGAGTAGCCGGCGCGGTTAGGACAAACATTCAGTACTTC.

J is TRBJ2-1 and V is TRBV7-9, with D possibly matching TRBD1 (6 bases). This CDR3 has 18 amino acids. The germline V gene encodes CDR1 SEHNR and CDR2 FQNEAQ (reference sequence). V shed 5 bases and J shed 0 bases, with 20 bases lying between them. The CDR3 DNA reads as TGTGCCAGCAGCCCTGCCACCGGGCAGGGGAGCTCCTACAATGAGCAGTTCTTC. It is translated as CASSPATGQGSSYNEQFF.

The chain combines TRBV2 with TRBJ1-2; unclear D gene. Germline V gives CDR1 SNHLY, CDR2 FYNNEI. Trimming removed 8 bases at V and 4 bases at J, with 17 bases between. The CDR3 is 14 amino acids. CDR3 sequence reads: CASCLGRTGYGYTF. DNA of the CDR3: TGTGCCAGCTGCCTCGGACGTACCGGCTATGGCTACACCTTC.

This clonotype occurred many times. The chain couples TRBV20-1 to TRBJ1-1; the match to TRBD1 covers 7 bases. CDR1 and CDR2 (germline): DFQATT, SNEGSKA (reference sequence). The CDR3 has 13 amino acids. The J segment lost 1 base and the V segment lost 3 bases, leaving 2 bases of the junction unmatched. The CDR3 loop is CSARRTGNTEAFF. CDR3 nucleotide sequence: TGCAGTGCTAGGAGGACAGGGAACACTGAAGCTTTCTTT.

There are a few counts of this clonotype. The J gene is TRBJ1-5, the V gene TRBV2; tentatively, D is TRBD1 (6 bases). CDR1 is SNHLY, CDR2 FYNNEI, per germline. V was pared by 4 bases and J by 1 base, with 11 bases between. The CDR3 has 15 amino acids. CDR3 nucleotides: TGTGCCAGCAGTGTAGGACAGTTGAGCAATCAGCCCCAGCATTTT. It is translated as CASSVGQLSNQPQHF.